This TCR beta chain was sequenced during a study of vaccination and CD4 T cells after COVID-19. Described treatment: approximately 11-day PBMC culture with coronavirus spike peptide pools or control peptides (ViraFEST assay). Samples of CD4+ T cells were obtained from the unexposed donor before the COVID-19 pandemic (2011-2018). ViraFEST expanded antigen-specific T cells with peptide pools, then sequenced TCRs. The study sequenced cultured CD4+ T cell DNA using the Oncomine TCR Beta short-read assay. TCRdb ran MiXCR on the PCR reads and lists one entry per CDR3 protein. Here the sample spans approximately 4,600 distinct CDR3 sequences, approximately 54% being singletons. Of note for this clonotype: Its antigen is not identified.

The ends were cut back, 1 base at V and 0 bases at J, with 13 bases in the middle. This CDR3 comprises 17 residues. The germline V gene encodes CDR1 MGHDK and CDR2 SYGVNS. Study results and caveats: In convalescent patients, 304 of 307 vaccine-specific clones were spike mono-reactive.

The TCR was taken from a human donor in good health. The sample taken for sequencing was CD4+ T cells from blood, cultured in vitro. The V gene is TRBV25-1, the J gene TRBJ2-1, with D unresolved. CDR3 sequence (DNA): TGTGCCAGCAGTGAATTCTTGTTCAGCTACTCCTACAATGAGCAGTTCTTC. Its protein is CASSEFLFSYSYNEQFF.